The TCR beta chain under discussion was sequenced for a study of vaccination effects on CD4 cells after COVID-19. Study-level information: As their vaccination, participants received two doses of either BNT162b2 or mRNA-1273.

Sequencing used immunoSEQ multiplex PCR; TCRdb keeps in-frame clones, though not all of them. Of 45,000 to 75,000 clones in the sample, about 80% are singletons; the top ten hold less than 4%. The germline CDR1 and CDR2 sequences are KGHSH and LQKENI. The CDR3 length is 14 residues. Trimming cost V 2 bases and J 7 bases, with 9 bases left between them. Study-level findings and limits: Nearly all vaccine-induced clones in healthy recipients recognized only SARS-CoV-2. Few convalescent patients, and no early post-infection timepoints, were available to the study.

For this clone: The antigen is undetermined.

Following a 10-day culture, CD4+ T cells were purified. Researchers swapped half the medium for IL-2 medium on both days 3 and 7. The material was CD4+ T cells from PBMCs cultured without peptide, obtained before COVID-19 vaccination. V and J are TRBV18 and TRBJ1-6, with D perhaps TRBD1 (6 bases). This sequence was found in a human donor who received a COVID-19 vaccine. For the CDR3, the DNA is TGTGCCAGCTCACCAACGGGGGCGAATTCACCCCTCCACTTT. This encodes CASSPTGANSPLHF.